A selection of T cell receptor beta chains follows, all from one sample in a study of molecular identifiers for immune sequencing clone quantification. One entry per CDR3 protein results from TCRdb running MiXCR on the PCR reads. Of more than 50,000 distinct CDR3 sequences listed, 15% to 20% were seen once; the top ten hold 1.1% to 1.5%. Sequencing was performed on naive CD8+ T cells from blood, with Jurkat cell RNA spiked in. The receptors come from a human donor in good health. Some libraries in this study had Jurkat cell RNA spiked in. Both conserved end residues are part of each CDR3.

J gene: TRBJ2-5
V gene: TRBV4-2
CDR3 protein: CASSQDGEGTVAETQYF

J gene: TRBJ1-1
V gene: TRBV29-1
CDR3 protein: CSGSGGLTEAFF

J gene: TRBJ2-6
V gene: TRBV6-2/TRBV6-3
CDR3 protein: CASRGQGALGANVLTF

J gene: TRBJ2-3
V gene: TRBV3-1
CDR3 protein: CASSQELGKKDTQYF

J gene: TRBJ2-1
V gene: TRBV27
CDR3 protein: CASSLSQASGSLYNAQFF

J gene: TRBJ2-7
V gene: TRBV5-6
CDR3 protein: CASSFGASGRAVYEQYF

J gene: TRBJ2-7
V gene: TRBV28
CDR3 protein: CASSFGQGLGEQYF

J gene: TRBJ1-5
V gene: TRBV28
CDR3 protein: CASIERVYSNQPQHF

J gene: TRBJ2-2
V gene: TRBV27
CDR3 protein: CASSLTPGVILGELFF

J gene: TRBJ2-3
V gene: TRBV27
CDR3 protein: CASSTQTSEGTDTQYF

J gene: TRBJ2-1
V gene: TRBV20-1
CDR3 protein: CSATSGESYNEQFF

J gene: TRBJ2-4
V gene: TRBV11-1
CDR3 protein: CASSTRTSGALKNIQYF

J gene: TRBJ2-6
V gene: TRBV19
CDR3 protein: CASRTGPSGANVLTF

J gene: TRBJ2-1
V gene: TRBV12-3/TRBV12-4
CDR3 protein: CASSLAFAGEQFF

J gene: TRBJ1-4
V gene: TRBV12-3/TRBV12-4
CDR3 protein: CASSLTRQGALLNEKLFF

J gene: TRBJ1-4
V gene: TRBV7-8
CDR3 protein: CASSWINEKLFF

J gene: TRBJ2-2
V gene: TRBV7-2
CDR3 protein: CASSFPSSGTNTGELFF

J gene: TRBJ1-5
V gene: TRBV23-1
CDR3 protein: CASSQSCRNQGNQPQHF

J gene: TRBJ2-5
V gene: TRBV19
CDR3 protein: CASSVGETQYF

J gene: TRBJ2-7
V gene: TRBV27
CDR3 protein: CASSMAGQGYEQYF

J gene: TRBJ2-7
V gene: TRBV11-1
CDR3 protein: CASSFPQTTYEQYF

J gene: TRBJ2-5
V gene: TRBV5-4
CDR3 protein: CASSNYGDSETQYF

J gene: TRBJ2-2
V gene: TRBV28
CDR3 protein: CASSLGAVLNMNTGELFF

J gene: TRBJ2-7
V gene: TRBV7-9
CDR3 protein: CASSLTSWEQYF

J gene: TRBJ2-7
V gene: TRBV6-1
CDR3 protein: CASSRLQGTPYEQYF

J gene: TRBJ2-7
V gene: TRBV11-2
CDR3 protein: CASSLEVWGDTPYEQYF

J gene: TRBJ2-3
V gene: TRBV5-1
CDR3 protein: CASSPPWDRGGGTDTQYF

J gene: TRBJ2-2
V gene: TRBV5-4
CDR3 protein: CASSALAGAGELFF

J gene: TRBJ2-7
V gene: TRBV29-1
CDR3 protein: CSVAWGYEQYF

J gene: TRBJ2-3
V gene: TRBV9
CDR3 protein: CASSPYLGGASTDTQYF

J gene: TRBJ2-7
V gene: TRBV4-3
CDR3 protein: CASSQDRGSYEQYF

J gene: TRBJ2-3
V gene: TRBV4-1
CDR3 protein: CASRLTGGTYTDTQYF

J gene: TRBJ1-5
V gene: TRBV19
CDR3 protein: CASSASQGNQPQHF

J gene: TRBJ2-7
V gene: TRBV12-3/TRBV12-4
CDR3 protein: CASSLRKSGRESNEQYF

J gene: TRBJ2-7
V gene: TRBV27
CDR3 protein: CASSSRGYEQYF

J gene: TRBJ2-7
V gene: TRBV19
CDR3 protein: CASSISYRAGLTYEQYF

J gene: TRBJ2-7
V gene: TRBV7-9
CDR3 protein: CASSPDRRVYEQYF

J gene: TRBJ2-1
V gene: TRBV6-5
CDR3 protein: CASSYRGEGTTNEQFF

J gene: TRBJ2-7
V gene: TRBV24-1
CDR3 protein: CATSGKGAYEQYF

J gene: TRBJ2-7
V gene: TRBV7-8
CDR3 protein: CASSFGTSGNGYEQYF